This TCR beta chain was retrieved from a study of blood T cell repertoires in COVID-19 (dated by TCRdb to the early 2020s). As for the study more broadly: Samples covering the acute and convalescent phases of COVID-19 were provided by collaborators in the United States, Italy and Spain. The material from the prospective study consisted of cDNA or gDNA derived from T cells, B-cell-depleted T cells, or PBMCs. Subjects who had been exposed to COVID-19, were actively infected with it, or had recovered from it provided the deeply sampled blood TCRbeta repertoires that made up the dataset. The repertoires were made available in a free public database intended to serve as a resource for research on the immune response to SARS-CoV-2. Samples were obtained from the ongoing ImmuneRACE study (first 160 participants) and from over 1,000 subjects provided by 6 global collaborators. A de-identified subject ID, COVID-19 status, age in years and sex were almost always included in the sample metadata. Where available, HLA class I and class II types were obtained from metadata supplied by the sample provider rather than from assay-based typing.

Results the study describes overall, beyond this receptor: The quantity of clinical and demographic metadata differed by source and by participant and was supplied without curation.

Collaborating institutions collected whole blood in K2EDTA tubes following their own protocols. Collaborator samples were shipped for TCRbeta analysis as frozen whole blood, isolated PBMCs, or DNA extracted from either sample type. The immunoSEQ Assay, a bias-controlled multiplex PCR, was used to amplify TCRbeta CDR3 regions from genomic DNA. In the original analysis: Nucleated cell counts per sample were estimated from amplification of reference gene primers within the assay. Sequence reads were collapsed and filtered to measure the absolute abundance of every unique TCRbeta CDR3 rearrangement. For each sample, productive Simpson clonality was calculated by taking the square root of Simpson's diversity index across productive rearrangements. Held by TCRdb, this immuneACCESS table contains in-frame sequences only and omits some clones. Under half of the omission traces to an unresolved V gene where checked; the cause of the rest is unknown. The DNA was the basis for D and trimming; V, J and clone size are from that table. For this sample there are about 130,000 clones; about 85% appear just once. The top ten clonotypes cover about 6.2% of the sample.

V lost 2 bases and J lost 3 bases; the stretch between them is 17 bases long. CDR1 MNHEY and CDR2 SVGEGT were looked up in the germline V gene. Taken from cysteine to phenylalanine, the CDR3 has 17 residues. The only DNA kept is the CDR3, 51 bases in frame from the first base. This clone has only a few counts. No antigen is known for it. No much larger clone is present one base from it, and per-base qualities are unavailable. The chain employs TRBV6-2 or TRBV6-3 and TRBJ1-5; the D segment could be TRBD1, given 6 matching bases. The sequence was obtained from a man older than 75 with active or convalescent COVID-19. Sequenced input: peripheral blood. The DNA is TGTGCCAGCAGTTACCACACAGGGAGAGGGGCCAATCAGCCCCAGCATTTT. Its protein is CASSYHTGRGANQPQHF.